This T cell receptor (beta chain) was captured by sequencing in a study of blood T cell repertoires in COVID-19. Profiling relied on immunoSEQ multiplex PCR, and the TCRdb table lists in-frame clones only, not all of them. The table lists roughly 100,000 clones, around 90% of them singletons, with 3.5% in the top ten. Germline V gene lookup returns CDR1 MDHEN and CDR2 SYDVKM. J gave up 10 bases and V 6 bases, and 9 bases lay outside the gene matches. The CDR3 is 15 amino acids. The specimen sequenced was peripheral blood. V gene TRBV28 combines with J gene TRBJ2-1; 13 bases map to TRBD2. The TCR was taken from a woman aged 60-75 years with acute or convalescent COVID-19. The CDR3 DNA follows: TGTGCCAGCAGGCCACCGGGACTAGCGGGGCGGGAGCAGTTCTTC. Translating gives CASRPPGLAGREQFF.